Listed below are T cell receptor beta chains from one sample, sequenced in a study of blood T cell repertoires in COVID-19. Clones were read by immunoSEQ multiplex PCR, and TCRdb kept only the in-frame ones, dropping some. The sample contains around 70,000 clones, around 82% of which appear only once. The sequencing sample was made of peripheral blood. All receptors derive from a man aged 55 to 70 with acute or convalescent COVID-19. CDR3s include the opening cysteine and the closing phenylalanine or tryptophan. D genes are given only for firm matches. Part of the rows lack a size; the others show once, few, many or a class for expanded clones.

cdr3_nt cdr3_aa v_call clone_size d_call j_call
TGTGCCAGCAGCCCGGCCGGGACAGTCTACAATGAGCAGTTCTTC CASSPAGTVYNEQFF TRBV7-8 - TRBD1 TRBJ2-1
TGTGCCAGCAGTACGCTGGAGAGCTACGAGCAGTACTTC CASSTLESYEQYF TRBV2 - - TRBJ2-7
TGTGCCAGCAGCGGACTCGGATCCTACAATGAGCAGTTCTTC CASSGLGSYNEQFF TRBV11-2 - - TRBJ2-1
TGTGCCAGTAGTAACCCGACAGGGGGCTCTGGCTACACCTTC CASSNPTGGSGYTF TRBV19 - TRBD1 TRBJ1-2
TGTGCCAGCAGCTATGGCACCGGGACTAGCGGGGGGCCCAATGAGCAGTTCTTC CASSYGTGTSGGPNEQFF TRBV5-5 once TRBD2 TRBJ2-1
TGTGCCAGCAGCTACCTCCAGGGGGCAGGTACCGGGGAGCTGTTTTTT CASSYLQGAGTGELFF TRBV11-2 - TRBD1 TRBJ2-2
TGTGCCAGCAGGGGGCTCGGCTATGGCTACACCTTC CASRGLGYGYTF TRBV27 - - TRBJ1-2
TGCGCCAGCAGCCAAGATCTCCTTAGTGGCAATGAGCAGTTCTTC CASSQDLLSGNEQFF TRBV4-3 - - TRBJ2-1
TGCGCCAGCAGCTCGAGGGACAGGGATACGCAGTATTTT CASSSRDRDTQYF TRBV5-1 - TRBD1 TRBJ2-3
TGTGCCAGCAGTTCCCCGGGATCACCCCTCCACTTT CASSSPGSPLHF TRBV28 once - TRBJ1-6
TGCGCCAGCAGCTATCGCGGGGGGGCAAATGAGCAGTTCTTC CASSYRGGANEQFF TRBV5-1 - TRBD2 TRBJ2-1
TGTGCCAGCAGTTCCCTCGGACAGGGGAGGGAAAAACTGTTTTTT CASSSLGQGREKLFF TRBV27 - TRBD1 TRBJ1-4
TGTGCCAGCAGTTACTCGGGGCAGCCAAATCAGCCCCAGCATTTT CASSYSGQPNQPQHF TRBV6-5 - - TRBJ1-5
TGTGCCAGCAGCTTAAGGAAAGGGGTCACCGGGGAGCTGTTTTTT CASSLRKGVTGELFF TRBV7-9 - - TRBJ2-2
TGCGCCAGCAGCTACCAGGGGCAGGAGACCCAGTACTTC CASSYQGQETQYF TRBV4-1 once - TRBJ2-5
TGTGCCAGCAGCTCGTGGGGGGTGAACACTGAAGCTTTCTTT CASSSWGVNTEAFF TRBV5-4 - - TRBJ1-1
TGTGCCAGCAGTTACAGTCCGGAGGACCAGCCCCAGCATTTT CASSYSPEDQPQHF TRBV6-5 - - TRBJ1-5
TGTGCCAGCAGCTTAGGTCGGGGAAACGGGAACACTGAAGCTTTCTTT CASSLGRGNGNTEAFF TRBV11-2 - - TRBJ1-1
TGCGCCAGCAGCCATACAAGCTCCTATAATTCACCCCTCCACTTT CASSHTSSYNSPLHF TRBV5-1 - - TRBJ1-6
TGTGCCAGCAGCGTAGGAACAGGGGGCAATTCACCCCTCCACTTT CASSVGTGGNSPLHF TRBV9 few TRBD1 TRBJ1-6
TGCGCCAGCAGCTTGGAATGGGGGGGCCTCAATGAGCAGTTCTTC CASSLEWGGLNEQFF TRBV5-1 - - TRBJ2-1
TGCGCCAGCAGCTTGGATCCTAGCGGGGGGCCCTACGAGCAGTACTTC CASSLDPSGGPYEQYF TRBV5-1 - TRBD2 TRBJ2-7
TGTGCCAGCTCGACCCTCCCAGGACAGATTGAAAAACTGTTTTTT CASSTLPGQIEKLFF TRBV18 - - TRBJ1-4
TGCGCCAGCAGAATGAGGGGGCCAGGGTCTGAAGCTTTCTTT CASRMRGPGSEAFF TRBV4-3 - TRBD1 TRBJ1-1
TGTGCCAGCAGTCAGTGGCCGGATACGCAGTATTTT CASSQWPDTQYF TRBV6-2/TRBV6-3 - - TRBJ2-3
TGCGCCAGCGCCCCGGGAAACCTAGCTGGAAACACCATATATTTT CASAPGNLAGNTIYF TRBV5-1 - - TRBJ1-3
TGCAGCGTTGTCGCGGGGGCGGGTGAAGCTTTCTTT CSVVAGAGEAFF TRBV29-1 - - TRBJ1-1
TGTGCCAGCAGTTTTCGGGGCACCGGGGAGCTGTTTTTT CASSFRGTGELFF TRBV27 - - TRBJ2-2
TGCAGCGTTGCGTCAGGAGGGAAACAAGAGACCCAGTACTTC CSVASGGKQETQYF TRBV29-1 few - TRBJ2-5
TGTGCCAGCAGTGTTCCCCCAACGGGGGAGACCCAGTACTTC CASSVPPTGETQYF TRBV2 - - TRBJ2-5
TGTGCCAGCTCTGAGGGGGGGATTATCTCCTACTATGGCTACACCTTC CASSEGGIISYYGYTF TRBV19 - - TRBJ1-2
TGTGCCAGCAGCCACCCCCGGACAGGGCGCGGCGAGCAGTACTTC CASSHPRTGRGEQYF TRBV5-8 - TRBD1 TRBJ2-7
TGTGCCAGCAGACCCGCCGGGGGGAACTATGGCTACACCTTC CASRPAGGNYGYTF TRBV27 once - TRBJ1-2
TGCGCCAGCAGCCAAGAGGGGGGGGCTGGGAACTATGGCTACACCTTC CASSQEGGAGNYGYTF TRBV4-3 - - TRBJ1-2
TGTGCCAGTAGTATAGCGGGAGGGGGAGGTCAGCCCCAGCATTTT CASSIAGGGGQPQHF TRBV19 - - TRBJ1-5
TGTGCCAGCAGCTCTGGGACTCGGAGGAGCACAGATACGCAGTATTTT CASSSGTRRSTDTQYF TRBV11-3 once - TRBJ2-3
TGCGCCAGCAGCCAAGACCTAGCGGGGGCCGTCGAGCAGTACTTC CASSQDLAGAVEQYF TRBV4-3 - TRBD2 TRBJ2-7
TGTGCCAGTAGTCGGGTTGCTAGCATGAACACCGGGGAGCTGTTTTTT CASSRVASMNTGELFF TRBV19 - - TRBJ2-2
TGTGCCAGCAGTGACGACAGCTTTAATTCACCCCTCCACTTT CASSDDSFNSPLHF TRBV2 - - TRBJ1-6
TGTGCCAGCTCACCTTCGGGGAGGATGAATGAAAAACTGTTTTTT CASSPSGRMNEKLFF TRBV18 once - TRBJ1-4
TGTGCCAGCAGGACAGGGGCGAACACCGGGGAGCTGTTTTTT CASRTGANTGELFF TRBV7-7 - TRBD1 TRBJ2-2
TGTGCCACCACTACGGACGCGACGGGGGGCTACACCTTC CATTTDATGGYTF TRBV2 - - TRBJ1-2
TGTGCCAGCAGCCCCACAGGGACCTCTGGCAATCAGCCCCAGCATTTT CASSPTGTSGNQPQHF TRBV6-4 medium-sized - TRBJ1-5
TGTGCCAGCAGTCCAGAGACAGGGAGCTATGGCTACACCTTC CASSPETGSYGYTF TRBV6-5 few TRBD1 TRBJ1-2
TGCGCCAGCAGCTTGGAGGCAGTCACTCTCCCCTCCGGGAACACCATATATTTT CASSLEAVTLPSGNTIYF TRBV5-1 - - TRBJ1-3
TGTGCCTCCTCAACGACAGGGGGCCAAGGTCAGCCCCAGCATTTT CASSTTGGQGQPQHF TRBV6-5 - TRBD1 TRBJ1-5
TGTGCCAGTAGTGAAGGGACACGGGGAGTGGAGTATTTT CASSEGTRGVEYF TRBV19 - - TRBJ2-3
TGTGCCAGCAGCAGATACAGGGGTAATAATTCACCCCTCCACTTT CASSRYRGNNSPLHF TRBV7-2 - TRBD1 TRBJ1-6
TGTGCCAGCAGCTTACGAGGGTCAGCGGTCGAGCAGTACTTC CASSLRGSAVEQYF TRBV7-2 - - TRBJ2-7
TGCGCCAGCAGCCAAGGCCCCCTTAGGGGGTCAGGCACAGATACGCAGTATTTT CASSQGPLRGSGTDTQYF TRBV4-3 - - TRBJ2-3
TGTGCCAGCAGCCAAAACTTTGGGGGGACAGTAAATTCACCCCTCCACTTT CASSQNFGGTVNSPLHF TRBV14 - TRBD1 TRBJ1-6
TGCGCCAGCAGCCAAGCCTTCGAAGCCAGAACAGGCTCTTATTCACCCCTCCACTTT CASSQAFEARTGSYSPLHF TRBV4-3 - - TRBJ1-6
TGTGCCAGCAGCGTGCAGGGAAGCATCTCTGGAAACACCATATATTTT CASSVQGSISGNTIYF TRBV9 - - TRBJ1-3
TGTGCCAGTAGTGAACTCAGGGGACGGAACACTGAAGCTTTCTTT CASSELRGRNTEAFF TRBV19 - - TRBJ1-1
TGTGCCAGTAGTGAGGGCCCGGATCGTAACACTGAAGCTTTCTTT CASSEGPDRNTEAFF TRBV19 - - TRBJ1-1
TGTGCCAGCAGCTCCAGATTCACAGATACGCAGTATTTT CASSSRFTDTQYF TRBV5-6 - - TRBJ2-3
TGTGCCAGCACTTCGGACAGGGGAACAGATACGCAGTATTTT CASTSDRGTDTQYF TRBV6-5 few TRBD1 TRBJ2-3
TGTGCCAGCAGCTTATACAGGACAGGGAGACATGAAAAACTGTTTTTT CASSLYRTGRHEKLFF TRBV11-3 - TRBD1 TRBJ1-4